Presented here are 25 T cell receptor beta chains from one specimen sequenced in a study of siplizumab effects on memory and regulatory T cells. Assay: immunoSEQ multiplex PCR; the TCRdb copy retains only in-frame clones and omits some. The sample has 50,000 to 70,000 clones; around 96% are singletons. Sequenced material: naive CD8+ T cells sorted from blood. The origin of the receptors is a human donor in good health.

This clone appeared a few times. The genes are TRBV28 and TRBJ1-5; D unclear. CDR3 size: 10 residues. Trimming took 6 bases from V and 3 from J, leaving 0 bases between them. Germline assignment: CDR1 MDHEN and CDR2 SYDVKM. The CDR3, as DNA: TGTGCCAGCAGCAATCAGCCCCAGCATTTT. The encoded protein is CASSNQPQHF.

V gene TRBV5-6 combines with J gene TRBJ2-7, with D possibly being TRBD1 (6 bases). Germline V gene sequence: CDR1 SGHDT, CDR2 YYEEEE. The CDR3 spans 13 residues. Between the trimmed V and J ends, which lost 4 bases and 3 bases, there was a span of 11 bases. DNA of the CDR3: TGTGCCAGCAGCCCCACAGGGAGCTACGAGCAGTACTTC. Translated, it gives CASSPTGSYEQYF.

V and J are TRBV13 and TRBJ1-2; no clear D. The germline V and J ends were trimmed by 5 bases and 8 bases, with 18 bases remaining between them. This CDR3 has 14 residues. From germline, CDR1 is PRHDT and CDR2 FYEKMQ (reference sequence). CDR3 loop: CASSPADLSRGYTF. The CDR3 DNA follows: TGTGCCAGCAGCCCGGCGGACCTCTCGAGGGGCTACACCTTC.

This chain uses TRBV27 with TRBJ2-1; perhaps TRBD1 as D (6 bases). Per the germline V gene, CDR1 is MNHEY and CDR2 is SMNVEV (reference sequence). This CDR3 is 14 amino acids long. With 5 bases removed from V and 5 bases from J, the gap between germline ends came to 13 bases. The DNA of the CDR3 is TGTGCCAGCAGTCCGCAGGGGTTCAACAATGAGCAGTTCTTC. Its translation is CASSPQGFNNEQFF.

The chain recombines TRBV7-6 with TRBJ1-4, with 9 nucleotides matching TRBD1. CDR3 size: 15 residues. The junction had 2 bases not matched to a gene; V was cut back by 1 base and J by 5 bases. Germline V gene lookup returns CDR1 SGHVS and CDR2 FNYEAQ. The CDR3 bases are TGTGCCAGCAGCTTAGGGGGGACAGGGAATGAAAAACTGTTTTTT. It codes for CASSLGGTGNEKLFF. Together with reference TRBV7-6 and TRBJ1-4, the CDR3 gives the full variable domain: GAGVSQSPRYKVTKRGQDVALRCDPISGHVSLYWYRQALGQGPEFLTYFNYEAQQDKSGLPNDRFSAERPEGSISTLTIQRTEQRDSAMYRCASSLGGTGNEKLFFGSGTQLSVL.

This clone appeared a single time. This sequence joins TRBV19 and TRBJ1-2, with a weak D call TRBD1 (6 bases). This CDR3 has 13 amino acids. Germline CDR1 LNHDA, CDR2 SQIVND (reference sequence). The V and J ends lost 5 bases and 13 bases respectively, with 20 bases between them. The CDR3 is CASSPGTSDSPTF. DNA of the CDR3: TGTGCCAGTAGTCCCGGGACATCAGATTCGCCCACCTTC.

The V gene is TRBV11-2, the J gene TRBJ2-3, with D possibly being TRBD1 (6 bases). Germline V CDR1 and CDR2: SGHAT, FQNNGV. V dropped 3 bases and J dropped 3 bases, with 10 bases sitting between them. The CDR3 has 14 amino acids. The CDR3 spells CASSFGTPTDTQYF. The CDR3 coding sequence is TGTGCCAGCAGCTTCGGGACACCGACAGATACGCAGTATTTT.

The chain is built from TRBV7-9 and TRBJ2-5; D is unclear. The CDR3 is 14 amino acids. CDR1 SEHNR and CDR2 FQNEAQ come from the germline V gene (reference sequence). Between the trimmed V and J ends, which lost 5 bases and 7 bases, there was a span of 17 bases. The CDR3 loop reads CASSLPGDALTQYF. The DNA for the CDR3 is TGTGCCAGCAGCCTGCCCGGTGACGCATTGACCCAGTACTTC.

The chain has TRBV5-5 and TRBJ1-2; 10 bases line up with TRBD1. CDR1 SGHKS and CDR2 YYEKEE come from the germline V gene (reference sequence). The CDR3 spans 16 residues. V trimming: 0 bases; J trimming: 2 bases; junction bases outside the gene matches: 4. The CDR3 reads CASSLVMGQGNYGYTF. CDR3 nucleotides: TGTGCCAGCAGCTTGGTTATGGGACAGGGGAACTATGGCTACACCTTC.

V and J are TRBV9 and TRBJ1-2; D gene ambiguous. Deletions cut 1 base from V and 0 bases from J, with 10 bases between. The V gene's germline CDR1 is SGDLS and CDR2 YYNGEE. The CDR3 contains 15 residues. This CDR3 reads CASSVFYGANYGYTF. In nucleotides, the CDR3 is TGTGCCAGCAGCGTATTTTATGGAGCTAACTATGGCTACACCTTC.

V gene TRBV2 combines with J gene TRBJ2-2; D may be TRBD1 or TRBD2 (7 bases each). Germline V gives CDR1 SNHLY, CDR2 FYNNEI. V shed 8 bases and J shed 6 bases, with 16 bases lying between them. The CDR3 covers 14 residues. The CDR3 nucleotides read TGTGCCAGCGGGGGCAGGGGGGGCGCCGGGGAGCTGTTTTTT. Its translation is CASGGRGGAGELFF.

This sequence joins TRBV6-8 and TRBJ2-7; 11 bases map to TRBD2. V was pared by 9 bases and J by 2 bases, with 9 bases of the junction left unmatched. Germline CDR1 is MNHGY and CDR2 is SAAAGT. The CDR3 is made up of 15 amino acids. DNA for the CDR3: TGTGCCAGAAAGCTAGCGGGGGGCGATACCTACGAGCAGTACTTC. Translating it yields CARKLAGGDTYEQYF.

The chain uses TRBV2 and TRBJ2-7, with unresolved D. The CDR3 spans 12 residues. The V gene's germline CDR1 is SNHLY and CDR2 FYNNEI. The V end lost 0 bases, the J end lost 6 bases, and 6 bases lay between the germline ends. CDR3 in DNA: TGTGCCAGCAGTGAAGCAGGTCCCGAGCAGTACTTC. Its protein is CASSEAGPEQYF.

Concerning this clone: A read error may account for a junction end that differs from germline. The J gene is TRBJ1-2, the V gene TRBV4-1; 8 bases map to TRBD1. CDR3 length: 15 residues. From germline, CDR1 is MGHRA and CDR2 YSYEKL. As DNA, the CDR3 is TGCGCCGGCAGCCAGGGACAGGCGGGAAACTATGGCTACACCTTC. As protein: CAGSQGQAGNYGYTF.

V is TRBV4-1 and J is TRBJ2-5; tentatively, D is TRBD2 (7 bases). The CDR3 is 15 amino acids. Looked up from germline, CDR1 is MGHRA and CDR2 is YSYEKL. Trimming removed 4 bases at V and 2 bases at J, with 14 bases between. CDR3 sequence (DNA): TGCGCCAGCAGCCCCTCGGCGGGGGCACAAGAGACCCAGTACTTC. Residues: CASSPSAGAQETQYF.

The genes are TRBV4-2 and TRBJ2-7; D tentatively reads TRBD1 or TRBD2 (5 bases each). Trimming took 4 bases from V and 7 from J, leaving 17 bases between them. CDR3 length: 14 amino acids. Looked up from germline, CDR1 is LGHNA and CDR2 is YNFKEQ. CDR3 coding DNA: TGTGCCAGCAGCCTACGGGACCAAGGTGAGGAGCAGTACTTC. Amino acids: CASSLRDQGEEQYF.

This rearrangement joins TRBV6-5 to TRBJ1-1; D ambiguous. V shed 6 bases and J shed 11 bases, with 13 bases lying between them. CDR3 length equals 11 residues. Germline values: CDR1 MNHEY, CDR2 SVGAGI. In DNA form, the CDR3 reads TGTGCCAGCAGGGCCGAAGGTTACGCTTTCTTT. Its protein is CASRAEGYAFF.

The chain is built from TRBV14 and TRBJ1-1, with D tentatively TRBD1 (5 bases). Trimming shortened V by 1 base and J by 4 bases, and 19 bases separated the two germline ends. CDR1 is SGHDN, CDR2 FVKESK, per germline. The CDR3 is 17 residues long. DNA for the CDR3: TGTGCCAGCAGCCAAGCACGTGGGTGGGGCGAAGGCACTGAAGCTTTCTTT. Residues: CASSQARGWGEGTEAFF.

The chain is built from TRBV19 and TRBJ2-7, with D perhaps being TRBD1 or TRBD2 (6 bases each). The V end lost 4 bases, the J end lost 4 bases, and 11 bases lay between the germline ends. CDR1 is LNHDA, CDR2 SQIVND, per germline (reference sequence). CDR3 length equals 13 residues. The CDR3 region is CASSNGGAYEQYF. As DNA, the CDR3 is TGTGCCAGTAGTAACGGGGGCGCTTACGAGCAGTACTTC.

V is TRBV11-2 and J is TRBJ2-1, with 8 bases lining up with TRBD2. CDR1 SGHAT and CDR2 FQNNGV come from the germline V gene. The CDR3 sequence is 14 residues long. The trim removed 1 base at V and 6 bases at J, leaving 2 bases unmatched. The CDR3 sequence: CASSLGGTSNEQFF. The DNA for the CDR3 is TGTGCCAGCAGCTTAGGCGGGACTAGCAATGAGCAGTTCTTC.

V is TRBV27 and J is TRBJ2-7; 7 nucleotides agree with TRBD1. Germline CDR1 MNHEY, CDR2 SMNVEV (reference sequence). With 8 bases clipped from V and 4 bases from J, the junction kept 8 bases outside the gene matches. The CDR3 is 13 amino acids. The CDR3 bases are TGTGCCAGCGGTCAGGGGGAAAGTTACGAGCAGTACTTC. It is translated as CASGQGESYEQYF.

V is TRBV5-5 and J is TRBJ2-7; TRBD1 matches 12 bases. V lost 4 bases to trimming and J lost 4 bases; unmatched junction nucleotides: 3. This CDR3 spans 14 amino acids. Per the germline V gene, CDR1 is SGHKS and CDR2 is YYEKEE (reference sequence). CDR3 sequence: CASSEGQGAYEQYF. Written as DNA, the CDR3 is TGTGCCAGCAGCGAGGGACAGGGGGCATACGAGCAGTACTTC. The complete variable domain, with remaining parts taken from reference TRBV5-5 and TRBJ2-7, reads DAGVTQSPTHLIKTRGQQVTLRCSPISGHKSVSWYQQVLGQGPQFIFQYYEKEERGRGNFPDRFSARQFPNYSSELNVNALLLGDSALYLCASSEGQGAYEQYFGPGTRLTVT.

The chain recombines TRBV7-6 with TRBJ1-2; TRBD1 matches 10 bases. Germline CDR1 reads SGHVS; CDR2 reads FNYEAQ. The CDR3 runs to 16 residues. V shed 0 bases, J shed 4 bases, and the junction held 5 bases outside the gene matches. CDR3 region: CASSLATGGPVYGYTF. As DNA, the CDR3 is TGTGCCAGCAGCTTAGCGACAGGGGGCCCGGTCTATGGCTACACCTTC.

The chain recombines TRBV4-1 with TRBJ2-7; weak D call: TRBD2 (5 bases). Trimming pared 0 bases from V and 7 bases from J, leaving 16 bases between. Per germline, CDR1 MGHRA and CDR2 YSYEKL. CDR3 length equals 15 residues. The CDR3 loop reads CASSQDPGIAEEQYF. The CDR3 DNA reads as TGCGCCAGCAGCCAAGATCCCGGGATTGCCGAGGAGCAGTACTTC.

This chain connects TRBV2 to TRBJ2-5; D call uncertain. CDR3 length equals 12 residues. The germline V gene has CDR1 SNHLY and CDR2 FYNNEI. V was shortened by 6 bases and J by 3 bases, with 8 bases between the two germline ends. Here the CDR3 reads CASSGVEETQYF. The CDR3 DNA follows: TGTGCCAGCAGCGGAGTGGAAGAGACCCAGTACTTC. Variable domain in full (rest from reference TRBV2 and TRBJ2-5): EPEVTQTPSHQVTQMGQEVILRCVPISNHLYFYWYRQILGQKVEFLVSFYNNEISEKSEIFDDQFSVERPDGSNFTLKIRSTKLEDSAMYFCASSGVEETQYFGPGTRLLVL.